One sample yielded the 14 T cell receptor beta chains listed below, sequenced in a study of blood T cell repertoires in COVID-19 (dated by TCRdb to about 2020). The library was produced with the immunoSEQ multiplex PCR assay. TCRdb took this table from immuneACCESS and kept in-frame rearrangements with V and J called. Such tables lack part of the clones; where checked against another copy, unresolved V genes explain under half of the gap, and the rest is unexplained. This sample lists approximately 260,000 clones; approximately 79% were detected once. Under 4.5% of the sample is in the top ten clones. The material sequenced was PBMCs or T cells enriched from blood (not recorded which). Receptors originate from a man between 25 and 39 years old with acute COVID-19.

The J gene is TRBJ1-1, the V gene TRBV29-1; 7 nucleotides line up with TRBD1. Germline V gene sequence: CDR1 SQVTM, CDR2 ANQGSEA. The CDR3 contains 14 residues. Trimming removed 7 bases from V and 0 bases from J; junction bases left unmatched: 8. CDR3 nucleotides: TGCAGCGGAACAGGGGTCGCTCTGAACACTGAAGCTTTCTTT. Translation: CSGTGVALNTEAFF.

This sequence joins TRBV11-3 and TRBJ2-3; TRBD2 matches 10 bases. CDR3 size: 16 residues. Trimming removed 5 bases from V and 2 bases from J; junction bases left unmatched: 7. Germline V CDR1 and CDR2: SGHNT, YENEEA. CDR3 region: CASSLAGVGNTDTQYF. CDR3 in DNA: TGTGCCAGCAGCCTAGCGGGGGTAGGGAACACAGATACGCAGTATTTT.

This clone occurred a few times. The J gene is TRBJ1-2, the V gene TRBV10-3; D call uncertain. The CDR3 totals 13 residues. V was shortened by 4 bases and J by 3 bases, with 9 bases between the two germline ends. In germline, CDR1 is ENHRY, CDR2 SYGVKD. The chain's CDR3 is CAISGEGDYGYTF. CDR3 nucleotides: TGTGCCATCAGTGGCGAGGGCGACTATGGCTACACCTTC.

The rearrangement links TRBV28 to TRBJ2-2; TRBD2 matches 7 bases. V dropped 9 bases and J dropped 4; count of bases not matched to a gene: 14. Germline CDR1 is MDHEN and CDR2 is SYDVKM. The CDR3 totals 16 residues. CDR3 DNA sequence: TGTGCCAGTACGGGACTACCACGCGCTGCCACCGGGGAGCTGTTTTTT. Its translation: CASTGLPRAATGELFF.

The chain combines TRBV6-2 or TRBV6-3 with TRBJ1-2; D ambiguous. The CDR3 has 14 residues. V was clipped by 4 bases and J by 2 bases, with 11 bases between them. Germline V lookup: CDR1 MNHEY, CDR2 SVGEGT. CDR3 residues: CASSSIPLNYGYTF. DNA for the CDR3: TGTGCCAGCAGTTCGATTCCCCTAAACTATGGCTACACCTTC.

Comment on this clone: The same CDR3 is also encoded by other DNA sequences in this sample. The chain has TRBV4-2 and TRBJ2-1; D possibly corresponds to TRBD2 (7 bases). Germline-derived CDR1 and CDR2 are LGHNA and YNFKEQ. Trimming removed 0 bases at V and 1 base at J, with 10 bases between. The CDR3 is 16 amino acids. CDR3 in DNA: TGTGCCAGCAGCCAAGAGAGGGGGGGTTCCTACAATGAGCAGTTCTTC. Translation gives CASSQERGGSYNEQFF.

The gene calls are TRBV3-1 (or the pseudogene TRBV3-2) and TRBJ2-3, with D uncertain. CDR3 length: 14 residues. Trimming removed 3 bases at V and 2 bases at J, with 9 bases between. CDR1 is LGHDT and CDR2 is YNNKEL in the germline V gene (reference sequence). CDR3 bases: TGTGCCAGCAGCCAGAGCGCCTACACAGATACGCAGTATTTT. Its translation is CASSQSAYTDTQYF.

This chain links TRBV3-1 (or the pseudogene TRBV3-2) with TRBJ2-5; 7 nucleotides align to TRBD1. The V gene's germline CDR1 is LGHDT and CDR2 YNNKEL (reference sequence). J gave up 7 bases and V 4 bases, and 6 bases lay outside the gene matches. There are 13 residues in the CDR3. For the CDR3, the DNA is TGTGCCAGCAGCCTCGGACAGGTCGGGACCCAGTACTTC. Translating it yields CASSLGQVGTQYF.

The genes are TRBV6-5 and TRBJ1-1, with TRBD1 identical over 7 bases. This CDR3 is 13 amino acids long. CDR1 is MNHEY, CDR2 SVGAGI, per germline. The V and J ends lost 6 bases and 5 bases, in that order; junction bases with no gene match: 6. CDR3 in DNA: TGTGCCAGCAGAGAGGGGGCGAGGACTGAAGCTTTCTTT. Encoded protein: CASREGARTEAFF.

The gene calls are TRBV19 and TRBJ1-3; TRBD1 is a possible D gene (5 bases). CDR1 is LNHDA and CDR2 is SQIVND in the germline V gene (reference sequence). V was trimmed by 10 bases and J by 4 bases, leaving 14 bases between them. This CDR3 has 13 residues. CDR3 in amino acids: CATRRGAGNTIYF. The CDR3 DNA is TGTGCCACCCGGAGGGGAGCCGGAAACACCATATATTTT.

This chain joins TRBV28 and TRBJ1-5; 7 nucleotides match TRBD1. V lost 3 bases, J lost 4 bases, and 3 bases stayed unmatched. Germline CDR1 is MDHEN and CDR2 is SYDVKM. CDR3 size: 14 residues. The CDR3 nucleotides are TGTGCCAGCAGTTTCGGACAGGAAAATCAGCCCCAGCATTTT. Residues: CASSFGQENQPQHF.

The V and J genes are TRBV3-1 (or the pseudogene TRBV3-2) and TRBJ1-4; D possibly corresponds to TRBD1 (5 bases). V was shortened by 5 bases and J by 4 bases, with 14 bases between the two germline ends. The CDR3 runs to 15 residues. From germline, CDR1 is LGHDT and CDR2 YNNKEL (reference sequence). The CDR3, as DNA: TGTGCCAGCAGCAGAACAGGAGGGTTTAATGAAAAACTGTTTTTT. Protein product: CASSRTGGFNEKLFF.

The chain employs TRBV27 and TRBJ1-2; 7 nucleotides agree with TRBD1. The germline CDR1 and CDR2 sequences are MNHEY and SMNVEV (reference sequence). Germline trimming cut 3 bases from V and 10 bases from J; bases unmatched to any gene: 17. This CDR3 spans 16 amino acids. The CDR3 sequence is CASSFLGQEGPVTYTF. Written as DNA, the CDR3 is TGTGCCAGCAGTTTCCTAGGACAGGAAGGACCCGTGACCTACACCTTC.

The V call is TRBV7-6, the J call TRBJ2-5, with 12 bases matching TRBD2. This CDR3 contains 15 residues. Germline CDR1 and CDR2: SGHVS and FNYEAQ. V was clipped by 5 bases and J by 4 bases; unmatched bases: 5. The CDR3 reads CASSPLAGGVETQYF. CDR3 coding DNA: TGTGCCAGCAGCCCGCTAGCGGGAGGGGTAGAGACCCAGTACTTC.